The rows below give T cell receptor beta chains drawn from one sample of a study of cytomegalovirus exposure and HLA in healthy donors. Sequencing used immunoSEQ multiplex PCR; TCRdb keeps in-frame clones, though not all of them. The sample lists approximately 160,000 clones; 65% to 80% were seen once. Sequenced input: PBMCs. These receptors originate from a woman aged 50 to 65 in good health and CMV-seropositive. Each CDR3 is given with its conserved first and last residue. The order of the fields is D gene, V gene, J gene, clone size, CDR3 DNA, CDR3 protein. D genes are given only for firm matches. Rows may omit the clone size; those that give it use once, few, many or a size class.

D gene: TRBD1; V gene: TRBV19; J gene: TRBJ1-5; clone size: -; CDR3 DNA: TGTGCCAGTAGTGTCCTGGGACAGGGGACGCATCAGCCCCAGCATTTT; CDR3 protein: CASSVLGQGTHQPQHF
D gene: TRBD1; V gene: TRBV7-2; J gene: TRBJ2-2; clone size: -; CDR3 DNA: TGTGCCAGCAGCCGGGACAGGGGAACCGGGGAGCTGTTTTTT; CDR3 protein: CASSRDRGTGELFF
D gene: -; V gene: TRBV6-1; J gene: TRBJ1-5; clone size: -; CDR3 DNA: TGTGCCAGCAGTGAAGCTGCGCAGCCCCAGCATTTT; CDR3 protein: CASSEAAQPQHF
D gene: -; V gene: TRBV4-1; J gene: TRBJ1-1; clone size: few; CDR3 DNA: TGCGCCAGCAGCCTGGGGGGAAAGACTGAAGCTTTCTTT; CDR3 protein: CASSLGGKTEAFF
D gene: TRBD2; V gene: TRBV5-1; J gene: TRBJ2-1; clone size: -; CDR3 DNA: TGCGCCAGCAGCCCTGGAGGGCTAGCGGGAGCCAATGAGCAGTTCTTC; CDR3 protein: CASSPGGLAGANEQFF
D gene: -; V gene: TRBV28; J gene: TRBJ2-7; clone size: -; CDR3 DNA: TGTGCCAGCAGTTTAGTGGACAGAGCCTACGAGCAGTACTTC; CDR3 protein: CASSLVDRAYEQYF
D gene: -; V gene: TRBV28; J gene: TRBJ1-2; clone size: -; CDR3 DNA: TGTGCCAGCAGTTTAACATACACCTCGTGGTATGGCTACACCTTC; CDR3 protein: CASSLTYTSWYGYTF
D gene: TRBD2; V gene: TRBV28; J gene: TRBJ2-6; clone size: -; CDR3 DNA: TGTGCCAGCAGTTCTCCTAGCGGGAACGGGGCCAACGTCCTGACTTTC; CDR3 protein: CASSSPSGNGANVLTF
D gene: TRBD2; V gene: TRBV25-1; J gene: TRBJ2-1; clone size: -; CDR3 DNA: TGTGCCAGCAGTGAATGGCGGACTAGCTCCTACAATGAGCAGTTCTTC; CDR3 protein: CASSEWRTSSYNEQFF
D gene: TRBD1; V gene: TRBV19; J gene: TRBJ1-1; clone size: -; CDR3 DNA: TGTGCCAGCACCCAAAATCCTCGACAGGGGGCTACGGACACTGAAGCTTTCTTT; CDR3 protein: CASTQNPRQGATDTEAFF
D gene: TRBD2; V gene: TRBV4-3; J gene: TRBJ2-3; clone size: -; CDR3 DNA: TGCGCCAGCAGCAAGTACCCCCTAGCGGGGGGGCGAGATACGCAGTATTTT; CDR3 protein: CASSKYPLAGGRDTQYF
D gene: TRBD1; V gene: TRBV28; J gene: TRBJ1-5; clone size: -; CDR3 DNA: TGTGCCAGCAGTCGACCTGGACAGGGAGGTGGCAATCAGCCCCAGCATTTT; CDR3 protein: CASSRPGQGGGNQPQHF
D gene: -; V gene: TRBV9; J gene: TRBJ2-7; clone size: -; CDR3 DNA: TGTGCCAGCAGCGTAGCCAGGACTACCTACGAGCAGTACTTC; CDR3 protein: CASSVARTTYEQYF
D gene: TRBD1; V gene: TRBV19; J gene: TRBJ1-5; clone size: -; CDR3 DNA: TGTGCCAGTAAGAGACAGGGCGTTCAGCCCCAGCATTTT; CDR3 protein: CASKRQGVQPQHF
D gene: -; V gene: TRBV27; J gene: TRBJ2-1; clone size: -; CDR3 DNA: TGTGCCAGCAGTTTCAGGCGGGACTCCTACAATGAGCAGTTCTTC; CDR3 protein: CASSFRRDSYNEQFF
D gene: -; V gene: TRBV11-2; J gene: TRBJ2-7; clone size: few; CDR3 DNA: TGTGCCAGCAGCTTAGGCGGGCCAGGGGCTGACGAGCAGTACTTC; CDR3 protein: CASSLGGPGADEQYF
D gene: TRBD2; V gene: TRBV7-2; J gene: TRBJ2-2; clone size: -; CDR3 DNA: TGTGCCAGCAGCCCCCGGACTAGCGGGCGTACCGGGGAGCTGTTTTTT; CDR3 protein: CASSPRTSGRTGELFF
D gene: -; V gene: TRBV27; J gene: TRBJ1-2; clone size: -; CDR3 DNA: TGTGCCAGCAGGAAGGGAGAGGAGGGAGGCTACACCTTC; CDR3 protein: CASRKGEEGGYTF
D gene: -; V gene: TRBV2; J gene: TRBJ1-2; clone size: -; CDR3 DNA: TGTGCCAGCAGTGAAATGGGACAAAGCTATGGCTACACCTTC; CDR3 protein: CASSEMGQSYGYTF
D gene: -; V gene: TRBV5-4; J gene: TRBJ1-1; clone size: -; CDR3 DNA: TGTGCCAGCAGCTTGGAACAGACGAACACTGAAGCTTTCTTT; CDR3 protein: CASSLEQTNTEAFF
D gene: -; V gene: TRBV9; J gene: TRBJ1-6; clone size: -; CDR3 DNA: TGTGCCAGCAGCGTATCGGGGGGGGTGAATTCACCCCTCCACTTT; CDR3 protein: CASSVSGGVNSPLHF
D gene: -; V gene: TRBV12-5; J gene: TRBJ1-5; clone size: few; CDR3 DNA: TGTGCTAGTGGCCCTACGGGACTTTCCGCCCAGCCCCAGCATTTT; CDR3 protein: CASGPTGLSAQPQHF
D gene: -; V gene: TRBV5-4; J gene: TRBJ1-1; clone size: -; CDR3 DNA: TGTGCCAGCAGCTCTGGGAGCCTTGAAGCTTTCTTT; CDR3 protein: CASSSGSLEAFF
D gene: -; V gene: TRBV11-2; J gene: TRBJ2-5; clone size: -; CDR3 DNA: TGTGCCAGCAGCTTAGGGTCTGCAGGGATTGGGGAGACCCAGTACTTC; CDR3 protein: CASSLGSAGIGETQYF